These T cell receptor beta chains were read from a single sample in a study of T cells expressing NK-cell markers. TCRdb reprocessed the 5' RACE reads, keeping one entry per CDR3 protein, no DNA. The sample totals about 380,000 distinct CDR3 sequences. Input material: blood T cells: a sorted CD56 or NKG2C T cell subset, CD4+ or CD8+ T cells, or bulk PBMC T cells (not recorded which). The receptors were sampled from a man aged 18-69 years in good health. Each CDR3 is given with its conserved first and last residue.

CASSPMRGANNEQFF	TRBV3-1	TRBJ2-1
CASSQNTGVWGYTF	TRBV12-3/TRBV12-4	TRBJ1-2
CASSFWDRNYGYTF	TRBV5-6	TRBJ1-2
CASSLDRSRGYTF	TRBV4-2	TRBJ1-2
CASSESFPGNYGYTF	TRBV6-1	TRBJ1-2
CASSLDLDSSWMSSYNEQFF	TRBV12-3/TRBV12-4	TRBJ2-1
CASRQGGGRSNQPQHF	TRBV19	TRBJ1-5
CASSLRATTSGGDEQFF	TRBV27	TRBJ2-1
CAISGTLQGAVRNSPLHF	TRBV10-3	TRBJ1-6
CASSSVLRTDQKHEQYF	TRBV5-8	TRBJ2-7
CSVEDSQSRLFF	TRBV29-1	TRBJ2-2
CASSSLVTTDEQYF	TRBV12-3/TRBV12-4	TRBJ2-7